The source of this TCR beta chain is a study of cytomegalovirus exposure and HLA in healthy donors. Repertoires were generated with immunoSEQ multiplex PCR, while TCRdb's copy carries only in-frame clones and drops some. The data show about 160,000 clones, around 82% seen once. On this clone itself: The antigen is undetermined.

Overall study findings and caveats: Confirmation in vitro established that a few CMV-associated chains were specific for CMV antigens. Investigators reported 164 TCR beta chains as tied to cytomegalovirus. Generally TCR sequences proved uncommon, though certain public TCRs appeared in numerous donors.

The CDR3 loop spans 12 amino acids. Germline CDR1 is SGHRS and CDR2 is YFSETQ. The V end lost 0 bases, the J end lost 9 bases, and 7 bases lay between the germline ends. This chain uses TRBV5-1 with TRBJ2-1; D gene unclear. Sample: PBMCs. This clonotype was sampled from a man aged 25-45 years in good health and CMV-seropositive. CDR3 sequence (DNA): TGCGCCAGCAGCTTGGAATTAGCTGAGCAGTTCTTC. Protein sequence: CASSLELAEQFF.